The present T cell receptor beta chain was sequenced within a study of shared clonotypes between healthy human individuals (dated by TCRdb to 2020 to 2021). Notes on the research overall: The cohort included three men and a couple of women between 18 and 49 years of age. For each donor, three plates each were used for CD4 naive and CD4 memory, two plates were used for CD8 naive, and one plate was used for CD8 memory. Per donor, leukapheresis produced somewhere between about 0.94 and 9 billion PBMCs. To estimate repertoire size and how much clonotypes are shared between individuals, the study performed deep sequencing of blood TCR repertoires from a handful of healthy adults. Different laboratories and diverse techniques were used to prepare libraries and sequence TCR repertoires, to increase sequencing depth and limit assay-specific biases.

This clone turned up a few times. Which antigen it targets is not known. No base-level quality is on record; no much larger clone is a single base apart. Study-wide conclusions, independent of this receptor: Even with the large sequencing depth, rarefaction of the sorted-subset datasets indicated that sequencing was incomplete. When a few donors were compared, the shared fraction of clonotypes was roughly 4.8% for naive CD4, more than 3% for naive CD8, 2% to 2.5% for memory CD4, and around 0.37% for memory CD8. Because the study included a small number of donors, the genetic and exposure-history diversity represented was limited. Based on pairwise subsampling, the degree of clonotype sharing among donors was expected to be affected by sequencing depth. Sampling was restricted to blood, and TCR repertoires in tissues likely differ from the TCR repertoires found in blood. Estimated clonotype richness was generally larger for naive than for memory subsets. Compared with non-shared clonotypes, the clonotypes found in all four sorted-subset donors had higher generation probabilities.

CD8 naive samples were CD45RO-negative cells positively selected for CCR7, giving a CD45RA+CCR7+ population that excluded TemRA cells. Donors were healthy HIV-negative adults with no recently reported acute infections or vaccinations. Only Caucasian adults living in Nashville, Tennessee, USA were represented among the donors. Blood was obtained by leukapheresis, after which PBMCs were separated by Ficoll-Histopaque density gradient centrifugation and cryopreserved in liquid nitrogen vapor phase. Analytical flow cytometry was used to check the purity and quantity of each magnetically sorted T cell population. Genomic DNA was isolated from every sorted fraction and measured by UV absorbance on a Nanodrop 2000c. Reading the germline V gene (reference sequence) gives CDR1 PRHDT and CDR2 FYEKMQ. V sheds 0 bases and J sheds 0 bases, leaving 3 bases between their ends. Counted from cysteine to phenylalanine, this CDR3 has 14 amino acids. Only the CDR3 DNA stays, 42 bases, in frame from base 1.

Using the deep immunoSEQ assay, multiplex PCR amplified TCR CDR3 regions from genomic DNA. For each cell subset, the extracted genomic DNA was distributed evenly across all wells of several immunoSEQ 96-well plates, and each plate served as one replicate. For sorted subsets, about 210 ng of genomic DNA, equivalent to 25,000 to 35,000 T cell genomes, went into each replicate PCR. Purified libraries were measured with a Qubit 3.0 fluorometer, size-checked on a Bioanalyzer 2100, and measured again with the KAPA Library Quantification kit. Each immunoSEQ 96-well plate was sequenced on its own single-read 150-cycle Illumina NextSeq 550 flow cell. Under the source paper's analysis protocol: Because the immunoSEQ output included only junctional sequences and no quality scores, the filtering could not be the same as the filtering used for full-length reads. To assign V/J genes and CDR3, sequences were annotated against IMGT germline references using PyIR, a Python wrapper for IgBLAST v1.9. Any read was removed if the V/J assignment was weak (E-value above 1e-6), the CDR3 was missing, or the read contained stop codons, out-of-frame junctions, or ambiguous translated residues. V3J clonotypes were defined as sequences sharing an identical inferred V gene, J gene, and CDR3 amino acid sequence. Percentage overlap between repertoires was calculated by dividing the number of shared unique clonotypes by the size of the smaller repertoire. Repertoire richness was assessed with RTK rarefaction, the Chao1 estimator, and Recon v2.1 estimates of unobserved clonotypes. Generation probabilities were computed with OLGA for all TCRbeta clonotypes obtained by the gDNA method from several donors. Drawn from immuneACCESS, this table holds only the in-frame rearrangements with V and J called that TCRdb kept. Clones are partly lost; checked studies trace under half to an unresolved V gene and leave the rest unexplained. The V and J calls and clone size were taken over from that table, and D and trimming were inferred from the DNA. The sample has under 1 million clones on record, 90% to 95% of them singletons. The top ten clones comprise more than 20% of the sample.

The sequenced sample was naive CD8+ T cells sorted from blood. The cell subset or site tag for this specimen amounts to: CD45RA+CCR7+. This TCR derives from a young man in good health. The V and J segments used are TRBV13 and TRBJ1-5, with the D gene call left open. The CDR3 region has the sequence CASSLGTSNQPQHF. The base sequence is TGTGCCAGCAGCTTAGGCACTAGCAATCAGCCCCAGCATTTT.